The clone carrying this T cell receptor beta chain was found once. Assay used: immunoSEQ multiplex PCR; TCRdb lists only in-frame clones, some missing. The profile shows under 300,000 clones, approximately 86% of them singletons. This sample stems from a study of blood T cell repertoires in COVID-19. This receptor was taken from a woman younger than 45 with acute COVID-19. The sample taken for sequencing was PBMCs or T cells enriched from blood (not recorded which).

CDR3 DNA: TGTGCCAGCTCACCACAGGGTCCGGGGTATAGCAATCAGCCCCAGCATTTT. This sequence encodes CASSPQGPGYSNQPQHF. This chain links TRBV18 with TRBJ1-5; no reliable D call. This CDR3 is built from 17 residues. CDR1 and CDR2 (germline): KGHSH, LQKENI. The V end was cut by 1 base, the J end by 0 bases, with 13 bases between.